This TCR beta chain comes out of a study of T cells after yellow fever vaccination. This CDR3 is 14 amino acids long. V dropped 2 bases and J dropped 6 bases, with 14 bases sitting between them. Germline values: CDR1 MNHEY, CDR2 SVGAGI. TCR cDNA was made by 5'RACE template switching, adding a universal primer site and UMIs. TCRdb re-derived calls from the 5' RACE reads in MiXCR, one entry per CDR3 protein. Of about 240,000 distinct CDR3 sequences in the sample, 6.9% were seen once. A few counts support this clonotype. Its target is unknown. General study findings and limits: The study noted that FACS-sorted repertoires could contain abundant clonotypes contaminating from the bulk population.

The chain employs TRBV6-5 and TRBJ2-7; D tentatively fits TRBD1 or TRBD2 (6 bases each). This clonotype originated in a man aged 25 to 40 who received the YFV17D yellow fever vaccine. Source: CD4+ T cells sorted from PBMCs, taken 15 days after the yellow fever booster vaccination. CDR3 protein: CASSYAEGGGEQYF. The CDR3 coding sequence is TGTGCCAGCAGTTACGCCGAGGGGGGCGGCGAGCAGTACTTC.